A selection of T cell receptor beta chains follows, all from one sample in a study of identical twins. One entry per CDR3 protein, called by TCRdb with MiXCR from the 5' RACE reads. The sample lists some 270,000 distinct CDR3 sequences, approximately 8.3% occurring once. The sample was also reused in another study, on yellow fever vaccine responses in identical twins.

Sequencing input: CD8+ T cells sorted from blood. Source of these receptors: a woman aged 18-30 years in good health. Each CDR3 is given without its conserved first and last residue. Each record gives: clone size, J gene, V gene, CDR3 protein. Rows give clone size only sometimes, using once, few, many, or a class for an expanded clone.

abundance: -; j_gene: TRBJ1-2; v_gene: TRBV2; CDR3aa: ASSEPAGSYGYT
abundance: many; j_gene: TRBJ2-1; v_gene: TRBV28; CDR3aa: ASSAGQSYKSEQF
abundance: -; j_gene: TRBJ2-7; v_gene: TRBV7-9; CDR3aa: ASSLPTTYEQY
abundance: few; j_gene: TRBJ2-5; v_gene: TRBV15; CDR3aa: ATSRGGWGPHTQETQY
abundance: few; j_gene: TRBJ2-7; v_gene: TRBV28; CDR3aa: ASSARQTPYEQY
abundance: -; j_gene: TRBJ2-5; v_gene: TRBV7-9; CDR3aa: ASTQLAEETQY
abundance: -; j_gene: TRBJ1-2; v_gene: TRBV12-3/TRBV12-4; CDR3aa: ASSSWDRHNYGYT
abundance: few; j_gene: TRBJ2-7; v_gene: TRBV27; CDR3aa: ASSFSGTKTYEQY
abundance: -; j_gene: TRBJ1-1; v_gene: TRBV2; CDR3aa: ASSEYAGEAF
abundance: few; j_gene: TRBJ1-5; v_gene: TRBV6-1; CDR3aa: ASRTSGTGNQPQH
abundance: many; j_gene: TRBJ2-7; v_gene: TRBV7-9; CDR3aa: ASSLTTGTMRYEQY
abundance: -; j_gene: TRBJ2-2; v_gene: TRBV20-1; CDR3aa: SARAAGQNTGELF
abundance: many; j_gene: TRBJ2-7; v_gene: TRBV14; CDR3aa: ASSRAPGTSGTPSYEQY
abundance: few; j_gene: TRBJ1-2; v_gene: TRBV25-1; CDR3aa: ASSPLGSSNYGYT
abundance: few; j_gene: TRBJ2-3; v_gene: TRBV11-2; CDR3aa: ASSPTSAATWSTDTQY
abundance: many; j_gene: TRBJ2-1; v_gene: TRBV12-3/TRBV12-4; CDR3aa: ASSFWQTHEQF
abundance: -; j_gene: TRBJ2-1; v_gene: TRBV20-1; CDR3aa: SALRRGLAGRRNEQF
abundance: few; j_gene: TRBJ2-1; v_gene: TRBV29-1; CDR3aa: SVSGTLTNNEQF
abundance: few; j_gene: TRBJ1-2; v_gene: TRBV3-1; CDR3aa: ASSQDIRGAGFGYT
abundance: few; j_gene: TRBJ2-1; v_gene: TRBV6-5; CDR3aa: ASSYSGLTGGSAYNEQF
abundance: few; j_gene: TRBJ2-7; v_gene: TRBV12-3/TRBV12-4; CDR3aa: ASSPPAKDEQY
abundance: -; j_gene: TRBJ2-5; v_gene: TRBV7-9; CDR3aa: ASSSPGTSLQETQY
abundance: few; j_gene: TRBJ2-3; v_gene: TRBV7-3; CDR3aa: ASSLRTTKSTDTQY
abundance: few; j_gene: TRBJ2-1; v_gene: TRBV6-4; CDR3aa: ASSAGAGGNNEQF
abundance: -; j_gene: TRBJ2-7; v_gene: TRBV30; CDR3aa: AWSFGTGGHEQY
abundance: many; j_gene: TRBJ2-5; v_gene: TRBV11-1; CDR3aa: ASSLGGRWPSGTQETQY
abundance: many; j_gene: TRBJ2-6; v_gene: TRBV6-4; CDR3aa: ASSDSKGSGANVLT
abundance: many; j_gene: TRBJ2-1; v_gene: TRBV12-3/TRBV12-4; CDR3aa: ASSLVFGLAYNEQF
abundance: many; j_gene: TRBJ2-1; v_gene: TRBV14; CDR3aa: ASSQDLNYNEQF
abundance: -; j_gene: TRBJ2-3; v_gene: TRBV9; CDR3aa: ASSVVPADTQY
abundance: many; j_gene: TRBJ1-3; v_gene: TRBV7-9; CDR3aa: ASRGGLSGNTIY
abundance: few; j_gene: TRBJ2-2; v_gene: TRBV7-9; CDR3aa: ASSTPGQSYTGELF
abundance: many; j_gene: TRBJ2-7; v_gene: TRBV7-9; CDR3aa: ASSPSAYEQY
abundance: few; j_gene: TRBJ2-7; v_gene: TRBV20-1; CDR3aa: SASDTGATYSYEQY
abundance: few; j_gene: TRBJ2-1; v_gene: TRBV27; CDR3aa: ASSPQTSVSSSYNEQF
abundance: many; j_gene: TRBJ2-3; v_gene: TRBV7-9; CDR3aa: ASREDTDTQY
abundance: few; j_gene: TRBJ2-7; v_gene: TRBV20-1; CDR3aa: SASHSGTYEQY
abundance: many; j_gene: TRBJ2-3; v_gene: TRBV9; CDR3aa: ASSVVSTDTQY
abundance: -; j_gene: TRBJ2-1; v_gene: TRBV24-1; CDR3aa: ATSDFVDSGQGYNEQF
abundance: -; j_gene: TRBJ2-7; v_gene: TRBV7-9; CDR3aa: ASSSPEAGAHSYEQY
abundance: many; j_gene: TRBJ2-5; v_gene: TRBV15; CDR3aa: ATSRTPYSQETQY
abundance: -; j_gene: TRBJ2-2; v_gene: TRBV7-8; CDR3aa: ASINRGTGELF
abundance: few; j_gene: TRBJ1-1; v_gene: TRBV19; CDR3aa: ASRRTRGKEAF
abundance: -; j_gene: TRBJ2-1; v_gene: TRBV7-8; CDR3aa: ASSFPRGWSYNEQF
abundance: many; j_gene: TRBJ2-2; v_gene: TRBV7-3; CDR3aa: ASSFRGAATGELF
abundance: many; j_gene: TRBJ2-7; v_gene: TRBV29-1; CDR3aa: SVEVPGQTYEQY
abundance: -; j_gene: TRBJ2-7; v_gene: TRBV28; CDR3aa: ASNPAGGYEQY
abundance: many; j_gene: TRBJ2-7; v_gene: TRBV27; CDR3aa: ASSKGGLYEQY
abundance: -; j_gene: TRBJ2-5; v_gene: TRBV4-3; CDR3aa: ASSQDIQTSVQETQY
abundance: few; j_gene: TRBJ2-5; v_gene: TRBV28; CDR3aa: ASRLDRGQETQY
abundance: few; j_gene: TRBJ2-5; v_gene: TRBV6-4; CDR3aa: ASSATGTSGSETQY